This T cell receptor beta chain was sequenced during a study of regulatory T cells in long-lasting Graves disease. The sample's time point: newly diagnosed GD, antithyroid drugs for less than 3 months. Following extraction of RNA from PBMCs, that RNA was used to make the TCR library. This clonotype was detected a few times. Its antigen is still unknown. Germline lookup yields CDR1 LNHDA and CDR2 SQIVND (reference sequence). Trimming cost V 4 bases and J 4 bases; bases outside gene matches: 1. The CDR3 covers 14 residues. Study findings and constraints: Patients with persistent Graves' had lower TCR diversity than newly diagnosed patients.

In building TCR beta libraries, iRepertoire HTBI primers were used together with Arm-PCR of CDR3 regions. Via MiXCR, TCRdb re-called the multiplex PCR reads, giving one row per CDR3 protein. The sample yields a few hundred thousand distinct CDR3 sequences, more than 15% seen once. These data were also reused for a study on T cells in Graves' hyperthyroidism and ophthalmopathy. From that report: The study left out patients who had uncontrolled infection, other autoimmune disease, pregnancy or lactation. The blood repertoire included most of the expanded thyroid clonotypes above 0.001. The model anticipated ophthalmopathy a median about six months pre-onset.

The sequence derives from a woman in her thirties with Graves disease. The sequences come from peripheral blood mononuclear cells (PBMCs), collected at new diagnosis, from a patient treated with antithyroid drugs. The chain has TRBV19 and TRBJ2-2; 9 nucleotides match TRBD1. The CDR3 loop is CASSKDRGTGELFF. DNA for the CDR3: TGTGCCAGTAGTAAGGACAGGGGCACCGGGGAGCTGTTTTTT.